This T cell receptor beta chain was identified during a study of blood T cell repertoires in COVID-19. Study in general: Samples representing acute and convalescent COVID-19 were sourced from the United States, Italy and Spain.

The protocol was immunoSEQ multiplex PCR, while the TCRdb copy is restricted to in-frame clones and leaves out a portion. The sample contains over 130,000 clones, 80% to 90% of which appear only once. The CDR3 covers 17 residues. The germline gives CDR1 MNHEY, CDR2 SVGEGT. V lost 6 bases to trimming and J lost 0 bases, with 20 bases between them. The sequenced sample consisted of peripheral blood. This clonotype was sampled from a man between 65 and 79 years old with acute or convalescent COVID-19. This chain links TRBV6-2 or TRBV6-3 with TRBJ1-2, with D possibly matching TRBD1 (6 bases). The CDR3 loop reads CASSSLPGTRPNYGYTF. In DNA, the CDR3 is TGTGCCAGCAGCTCATTACCCGGGACACGACCTAACTATGGCTACACCTTC.